The subject of this entry is one T cell receptor (beta chain). The CDR3 loop spans 15 amino acids. Germline CDR1 and CDR2: SGHTA and FQGTGA. The ends lost 0 bases at V and 7 bases at J; junction bases unmatched: 0. The sample originates from a study of cytomegalovirus exposure and HLA in healthy donors. Amplification used 60 Vbeta primers and 13 Jbeta primers. TCRdb keeps only in-frame clones here, not all; method: immunoSEQ multiplex PCR. The sample consists of roughly 120,000 clones, about 81% of them appearing once. The source is a woman in her twenties or thirties in good health and CMV-seronegative. This sequence joins TRBV7-3 and TRBJ1-6, with 10 bases identical to TRBD1. Sequences were obtained from PBMCs. The CDR3 coding sequence is TGTGCCAGCAGCTTAACGGGACAGGGGAATTCACCCCTCCACTTT. The encoded protein is CASSLTGQGNSPLHF.